This passage covers 27 T cell receptor beta chains from one sample sequenced in a study of blood T cell repertoires in COVID-19. The repertoire was sequenced with immunoSEQ multiplex PCR; TCRdb's copy has only in-frame clones and lacks some. The sample yields more than 150,000 clones, 65% to 85% seen once. The sample was PBMCs or T cells enriched from blood (not recorded which). The receptors derive from a woman aged 55-75 years who had recovered from COVID-19.

Concerning this clone itself: One end of the junction does not line up with germline, which may come from a read error. The chain couples TRBV20-1 to TRBJ2-1; tentative D call: TRBD1 (6 bases). Per the germline V gene, CDR1 is DFQATT and CDR2 is SNEGSKA (reference sequence). The CDR3 totals 11 residues. CDR3 region: CSARGGDEQFF. The CDR3 DNA reads as TGCAGTGCCAGAGGGGGAGATGAGCAGTTCTTC.

This clone was seen a handful of times. V and J are TRBV10-3 and TRBJ1-3, with D possibly being TRBD1 (5 bases). This CDR3 has 16 residues. V dropped 0 bases and J dropped 10 bases, with 19 bases sitting between them. Per germline, CDR1 ENHRY and CDR2 SYGVKD. CDR3: CAISESQGPHGGTIYF. The DNA of the CDR3 is TGTGCCATCAGTGAGTCCCAGGGACCGCACGGGGGGACCATATATTTT.

The rearrangement joins TRBV5-1 to TRBJ2-1; 8 nucleotides line up with TRBD2. Per the germline V gene, CDR1 is SGHRS and CDR2 is YFSETQ. CDR3 length: 15 residues. The V segment lost 2 bases and the J segment 0 bases; nucleotides outside the gene matches: 1. The CDR3 protein is CASSFSGASYNEQFF. DNA for the CDR3: TGCGCCAGCAGCTTTAGCGGGGCCTCCTACAATGAGCAGTTCTTC.

The rearrangement uses TRBV10-3 and TRBJ1-2, with D tentatively TRBD1 (5 bases). Germline CDR1 and CDR2: ENHRY and SYGVKD. CDR3 length: 14 amino acids. Trimming shortened V by 0 bases and J by 4 bases, and 9 bases separated the two germline ends. The CDR3 reads CAISESGQRYGYTF. The CDR3 DNA sequence: TGTGCCATCAGTGAGTCGGGGCAGCGCTATGGCTACACCTTC.

This rearrangement joins TRBV11-1 to TRBJ2-3, with unresolved D. This CDR3 is 14 amino acids long. Trimming took off 3 bases at V and 3 bases at J, with 10 bases between the two ends. The germline V gene has CDR1 SGHAT and CDR2 FQDESV (reference sequence). The CDR3 sequence: CASSFEPDTDTQYF. The CDR3 DNA is TGTGCCAGCAGCTTTGAGCCCGATACAGATACGCAGTATTTT.

This clone was counted a single time. The chain is built from TRBV29-1 and TRBJ1-2; TRBD1 matches 8 bases. The CDR3 runs to 11 residues. Germline trimming cut 6 bases from V and 9 bases from J; bases unmatched to any gene: 6. Germline CDR1 is SQVTM and CDR2 is ANQGSEA. The CDR3 DNA is TGCAGCGTAACCCAGGGGGCGAGCTACACCTTC. Protein sequence: CSVTQGASYTF.

The V call is TRBV5-1, the J call TRBJ2-7, with 8 bases fitting TRBD1. The CDR3 contains 14 residues. V lost 4 bases, J lost 6 bases, and 9 bases stayed unmatched. In germline, CDR1 is SGHRS, CDR2 YFSETQ. CDR3 coding DNA: TGCGCCAGCAGCCTGACAGGGGAACCGGGCGAGCAGTACTTC. This translates into CASSLTGEPGEQYF.

This clone was counted once. V usage is TRBV2 and J usage is TRBJ1-2; D remains ambiguous. From germline, CDR1 is SNHLY and CDR2 FYNNEI. CDR3 size: 13 residues. Trimming stripped 7 bases from V and 6 bases from J, with 15 bases between. The CDR3 is CASTQVLGDGYTF. The DNA for the CDR3 is TGTGCCAGCACTCAGGTCCTCGGGGATGGCTACACCTTC.

This chain uses TRBV7-9 with TRBJ1-1; 10 bases map to TRBD1. CDR1 SEHNR and CDR2 FQNEAQ come from the germline V gene (reference sequence). This CDR3 region has 14 residues. V lost 5 bases and J lost 5; bases outside the gene matches: 5. The CDR3 nucleotides are TGTGCCAGCAGCCCCGCGGGACAGGGGACTGAAGCTTTCTTT. This translates into CASSPAGQGTEAFF.

The genes are TRBV10-3 and TRBJ1-2, with D hard to call. The germline V gene has CDR1 ENHRY and CDR2 SYGVKD. The CDR3 runs 13 residues. V was trimmed by 2 bases and J by 8 bases, leaving 12 bases between them. Here the CDR3 DNA reads TGTGCCATCAGTGAGGGCATCTTCGGGGGCTACACCTTC. This encodes CAISEGIFGGYTF.

As to this clone: Just one base apart from a much larger clone, this may be a read error. Other DNA variants within this sample encode the same CDR3. V is TRBV14 and J is TRBJ1-3; 7 bases map to TRBD1. The V gene end was trimmed by 6 bases and the J gene end by 2 bases; junction bases not matched to a gene: 10. Per the germline V gene, CDR1 is SGHDN and CDR2 is FVKESK. The CDR3 loop spans 16 amino acids. The CDR3 spells CASSPLGTATGNTIYF. DNA of the CDR3: TGTGCCAGCAGTCCACTAGGGACAGCCACTGGAAACACCATATATTTT.

V usage is TRBV23-1 and J usage is TRBJ2-7, with 7 nucleotides matching TRBD1. TRBV23-1 is recorded as an ORF, its role being uncertain. V was clipped by 0 bases and J by 0 bases; unmatched bases: 2. The CDR3 sequence is 15 residues long. CDR3 in DNA: TGCGCCAGCAGTCAATCCACAGGGGACTCCTACGAGCAGTACTTC. This gives the protein CASSQSTGDSYEQYF.

The CDR3 DNA is TGTGCCAGCAGCTTAAGTTTACTAGCCGGCACAGATACGCAGTATTTT. Its protein is CASSLSLLAGTDTQYF. The rearrangement joins TRBV7-9 to TRBJ2-3; perhaps TRBD2 as D (6 bases). The germline V gene has CDR1 SEHNR and CDR2 FQNEAQ (reference sequence). Deletions cut 2 bases from V and 1 base from J, with 13 bases between. This CDR3 has 16 residues.

This clone has just a few counts. V gene TRBV10-3 combines with J gene TRBJ2-1; 9 bases agree with TRBD2. Germline-derived CDR1 and CDR2 are ENHRY and SYGVKD. The CDR3 spans 17 residues. V dropped 5 bases and J dropped 5; count of bases not matched to a gene: 13. The DNA of the CDR3 is TGTGCCATCAGTAGCTGGGAAGGGACTAGCAAAAACAATGAGCAGTTCTTC. Its translation is CAISSWEGTSKNNEQFF.

The chain has TRBV5-4 and TRBJ1-2; D unresolved. CDR3 length: 14 residues. The V and J ends lost 6 bases and 4 bases respectively, with 16 bases between them. Looked up from germline, CDR1 is SGHNT and CDR2 is YYREEE (reference sequence). In DNA, the CDR3 is TGTGCCAGCACCCTGAGCTCTTTAAGCTATGGCTACACCTTC. As protein: CASTLSSLSYGYTF.

A few counts support this clone. V usage is TRBV4-1 and J usage is TRBJ2-3; 7 nucleotides match TRBD1. The V gene's germline CDR1 is MGHRA and CDR2 YSYEKL. The junction had 9 bases not matched to a gene; V was cut back by 4 bases and J by 2 bases. The CDR3 consists of 16 residues. In DNA form, the CDR3 reads TGCGCCAGCAGCCTGGTCGGACAGGACCACACAGATACGCAGTATTTT. Protein sequence: CASSLVGQDHTDTQYF.

This chain links TRBV4-1 with TRBJ1-4, with D unclear. Trimming removed 4 bases at V and 10 bases at J, with 19 bases between. Germline CDR1 is MGHRA and CDR2 is YSYEKL. This CDR3 has 15 residues. For the CDR3, the DNA is TGCGCCAGCAGCCCCAACGGCGCTCGGAGGGTAAAACTGTTTTTT. Protein product: CASSPNGARRVKLFF.

The chain links TRBV5-5 to TRBJ2-3, with TRBD2 matching 7 bases. Germline trimming cut 4 bases from V and 2 bases from J; bases unmatched to any gene: 7. This CDR3 contains 15 residues. Germline loops: CDR1 SGHKS, CDR2 YYEKEE (reference sequence). The CDR3 region has the DNA TGTGCCAGCAGCCCTGGGACTATCGACACAGATACGCAGTATTTT. Its translation is CASSPGTIDTDTQYF.

The rearrangement uses TRBV19 and TRBJ2-2, with D possibly being TRBD1 (5 bases). Trimming stripped 8 bases from V and 6 bases from J, with 13 bases between. Per the germline V gene, CDR1 is LNHDA and CDR2 is SQIVND (reference sequence). The CDR3 has 13 amino acids. CDR3 amino acids: CASGDSFSGELFF. The CDR3 nucleotides are TGTGCCAGTGGTGACAGTTTCTCCGGGGAGCTGTTTTTT.

The V gene is TRBV19, the J gene TRBJ1-1; a weak D match, TRBD1 (5 bases). Per germline, CDR1 LNHDA and CDR2 SQIVND (reference sequence). This CDR3 has 13 residues. The V end was cut by 4 bases, the J end by 5 bases, with 11 bases between. The CDR3 DNA is TGTGCCAGTAGTACCCAGGGTGAAACTGAAGCTTTCTTT. This sequence encodes CASSTQGETEAFF.

As to this clone: One end of the junction does not line up with germline, which may come from a read error. The chain links TRBV3-1 (or the pseudogene TRBV3-2) to TRBJ1-6; a weak D match, TRBD1 (6 bases). This CDR3 has 14 amino acids. CDR1 and CDR2 from the germline V gene are LGHDT and YNNKEL (reference sequence). The CDR3 loop is CASSQGWGTQGTNF. The CDR3 DNA follows: TGTGCCAGCAGCCAGGGGTGGGGGACACAAGGCACCAATTTT.

This clone appeared a single time. This chain joins TRBV4-2 and TRBJ1-4; 7 nucleotides match TRBD1. Germline V gives CDR1 LGHNA, CDR2 YNFKEQ. CDR3 length equals 14 residues. The ends lost 7 bases at V and 4 bases at J; junction bases unmatched: 6. The CDR3 bases are TGTGCCAGCACCCCTGACAGGGTTAATGAAAAACTGTTTTTT. This translates into CASTPDRVNEKLFF.

V usage is TRBV6-5 and J usage is TRBJ2-7; D may be TRBD1 (6 bases). CDR1 is MNHEY and CDR2 is SVGAGI in the germline V gene. CDR3 length: 13 amino acids. V shed 7 bases and J shed 0 bases, with 10 bases lying between them. The CDR3 region has the DNA TGTGCCAGCATCAGGGACAACTCCTACGAGCAGTACTTC. Translating gives CASIRDNSYEQYF.

The chain uses TRBV7-2 and TRBJ1-5; possibly TRBD1 for D (6 bases). Between the trimmed V and J ends, which lost 4 bases and 5 bases, there was a span of 9 bases. The CDR3 is 13 amino acids. Germline V CDR1 and CDR2: SGHTA, FQGNSA. DNA of the CDR3: TGTGCCAGCAGCTCATCAGGGGATCAGCCCCAGCATTTT. This translates into CASSSSGDQPQHF.

The gene calls are TRBV10-1 and TRBJ2-3, with D hard to call. The germline V and J ends were trimmed by 3 bases and 4 bases, with 11 bases remaining between them. Germline CDR1 and CDR2: WNHNN and SYGVQD (reference sequence). This CDR3 has 14 residues. The CDR3 DNA reads as TGCGCCAGCAGTGAAGTCGACTCGGCAGATACGCAGTATTTT. Translation gives CASSEVDSADTQYF.

This chain links TRBV19 with TRBJ2-5, with TRBD2 matching 9 bases. The CDR3 sequence is 15 residues long. The germline V gene has CDR1 LNHDA and CDR2 SQIVND (reference sequence). J gave up 5 bases and V 4 bases, and 8 bases lay outside the gene matches. The DNA of the CDR3 is TGTGCCAGTAGTAGCGGGAGGGCCGGTTTGGAGACCCAGTACTTC. This gives the protein CASSSGRAGLETQYF.

In its sample, this clone was seen once. CDR3 residues: CASRTGGSSYEQYF. For the CDR3, the DNA is TGTGCCAGCAGAACCGGCGGGAGCTCCTACGAGCAGTACTTC. V gene TRBV25-1 combines with J gene TRBJ2-7; 7 bases agree with TRBD2. The germline gives CDR1 MGHDK, CDR2 SYGVNS. The ends lost 6 bases at V and 0 bases at J; junction bases unmatched: 5. This CDR3 has 14 amino acids.